The source of this T cell receptor beta chain is a study of shared clonotypes between healthy human individuals. Findings of the study overall: Sharing of clonotypes among donors was expected to vary with sequencing depth.

Bulk PBMC genomic DNA spanned ten immunoSEQ deep plates. Profiling relied on immunoSEQ multiplex PCR, and the TCRdb table lists in-frame clones only, not all of them. The data hold about 480,000 clones, with about 80% observed a single time. Regarding this clone: Antigen unknown.

CDR1 and CDR2 (germline): MNHNS, SASEGT. The CDR3 has 16 amino acids. Trimming removed 1 base from V and 4 bases from J; junction bases left unmatched: 7. The receptor was isolated from a woman between 40 and 55 years old in good health. Some clones in this sample may be carry-over from other donors' samples. The chain couples TRBV6-1 to TRBJ2-1; 7 positions agree with TRBD2. Material: PBMCs. The CDR3 DNA reads TGTGCCAGCAGTGAAGAATCGACTAGCCCGTACAATGAGCAGTTCTTC. This translates into CASSEESTSPYNEQFF.